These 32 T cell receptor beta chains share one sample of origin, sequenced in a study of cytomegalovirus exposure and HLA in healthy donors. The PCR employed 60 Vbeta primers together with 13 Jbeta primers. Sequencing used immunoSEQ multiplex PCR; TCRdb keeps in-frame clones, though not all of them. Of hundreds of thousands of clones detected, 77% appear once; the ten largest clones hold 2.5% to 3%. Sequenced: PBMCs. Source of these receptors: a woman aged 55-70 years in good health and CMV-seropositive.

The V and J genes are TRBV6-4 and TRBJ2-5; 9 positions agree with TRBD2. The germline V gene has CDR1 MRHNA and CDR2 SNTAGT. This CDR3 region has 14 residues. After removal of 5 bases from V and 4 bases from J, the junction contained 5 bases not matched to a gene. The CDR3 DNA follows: TGTGCCAGCAGTCACGGTAGCGGGAGAGAGACCCAGTACTTC. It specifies CASSHGSGRETQYF.

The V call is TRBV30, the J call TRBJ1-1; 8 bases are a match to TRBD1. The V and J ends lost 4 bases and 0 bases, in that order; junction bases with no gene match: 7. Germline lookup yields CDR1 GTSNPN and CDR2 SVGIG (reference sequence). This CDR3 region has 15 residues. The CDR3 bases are TGTGCCTGGACGCTTGACAGGGGAATGAACACTGAAGCTTTCTTT. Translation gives CAWTLDRGMNTEAFF.

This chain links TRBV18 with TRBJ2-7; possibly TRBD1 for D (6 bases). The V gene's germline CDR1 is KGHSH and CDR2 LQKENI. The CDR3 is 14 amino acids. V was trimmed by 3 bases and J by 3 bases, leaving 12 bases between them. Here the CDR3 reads CASSPRQVDYEQYF. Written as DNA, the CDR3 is TGTGCCAGCTCACCCCGACAGGTGGACTACGAGCAGTACTTC.

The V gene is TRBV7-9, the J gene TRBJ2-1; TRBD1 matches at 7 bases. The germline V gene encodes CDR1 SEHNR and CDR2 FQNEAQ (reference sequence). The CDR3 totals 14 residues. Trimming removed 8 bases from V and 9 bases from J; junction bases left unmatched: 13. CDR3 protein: CASQTIEGAGEQFF. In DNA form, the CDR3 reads TGTGCCAGCCAAACCATAGAGGGGGCGGGTGAGCAGTTCTTC.

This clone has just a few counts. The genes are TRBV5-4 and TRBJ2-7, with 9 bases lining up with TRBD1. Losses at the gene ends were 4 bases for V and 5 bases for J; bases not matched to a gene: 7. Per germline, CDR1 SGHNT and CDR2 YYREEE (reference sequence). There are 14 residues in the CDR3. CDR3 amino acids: CASSGTGSMHEQYF. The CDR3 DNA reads TGTGCCAGCAGCGGGACAGGGAGCATGCACGAGCAGTACTTC.

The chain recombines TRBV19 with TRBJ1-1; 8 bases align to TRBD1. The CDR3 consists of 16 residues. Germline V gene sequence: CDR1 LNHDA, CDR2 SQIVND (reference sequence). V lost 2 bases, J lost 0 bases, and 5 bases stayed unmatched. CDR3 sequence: CASSIFGQGVNTEAFF. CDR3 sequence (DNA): TGTGCCAGTAGTATATTCGGACAGGGAGTGAACACTGAAGCTTTCTTT.

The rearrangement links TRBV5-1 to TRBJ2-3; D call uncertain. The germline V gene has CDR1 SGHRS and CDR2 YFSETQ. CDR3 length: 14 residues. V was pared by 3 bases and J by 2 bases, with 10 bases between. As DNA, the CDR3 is TGCGCCAGCAGCTCAGAACAGAACACAGATACGCAGTATTTT. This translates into CASSSEQNTDTQYF.

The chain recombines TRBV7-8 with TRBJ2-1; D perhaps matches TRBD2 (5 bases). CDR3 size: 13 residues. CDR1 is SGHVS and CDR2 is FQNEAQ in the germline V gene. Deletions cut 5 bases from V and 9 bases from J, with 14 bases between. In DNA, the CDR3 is TGTGCCAGCAGCCGGACTGAATTCGGTGAGCAGTTCTTC. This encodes CASSRTEFGEQFF.

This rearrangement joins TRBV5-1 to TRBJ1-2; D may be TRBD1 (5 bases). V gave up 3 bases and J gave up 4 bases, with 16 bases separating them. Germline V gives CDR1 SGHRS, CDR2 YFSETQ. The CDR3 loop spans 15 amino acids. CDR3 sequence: CASSSLLWGGYGYTF. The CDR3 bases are TGCGCCAGCAGCTCCCTCCTTTGGGGGGGCTATGGCTACACCTTC.

The CDR3 loop reads CASSKLRSGTGEKLFF. The CDR3 DNA reads TGTGCCAGCAGTAAATTACGTTCCGGGACAGGCGAAAAACTGTTTTTT. The chain has TRBV11-2 and TRBJ1-4; TRBD1 agrees at 8 bases. Germline loops: CDR1 SGHAT, CDR2 FQNNGV. Germline trimming cut 6 bases from V and 8 bases from J; bases unmatched to any gene: 14. The CDR3 length is 16 residues.

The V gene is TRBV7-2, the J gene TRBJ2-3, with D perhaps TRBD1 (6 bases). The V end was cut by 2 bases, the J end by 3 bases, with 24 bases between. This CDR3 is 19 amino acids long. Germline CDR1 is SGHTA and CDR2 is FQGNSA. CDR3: CASSLFRGSSFERTDTQYF. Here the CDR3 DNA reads TGTGCCAGCAGCTTATTCAGGGGCTCTAGTTTTGAGAGGACAGATACGCAGTATTTT. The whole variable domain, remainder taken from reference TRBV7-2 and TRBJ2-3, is GAGVSQSPSNKVTEKGKDVELRCDPISGHTALYWYRQSLGQGLEFLIYFQGNSAPDKSGLPSDRFSAERTGGSVSTLTIQRTQQEDSAVYLCASSLFRGSSFERTDTQYFGPGTRLTVL.

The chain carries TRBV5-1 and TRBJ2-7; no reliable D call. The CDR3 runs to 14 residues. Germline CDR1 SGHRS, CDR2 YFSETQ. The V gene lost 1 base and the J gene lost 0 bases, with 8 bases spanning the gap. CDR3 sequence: CASSLTLNSYEQYF. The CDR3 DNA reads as TGCGCCAGCAGCTTGACTCTGAACTCCTACGAGCAGTACTTC. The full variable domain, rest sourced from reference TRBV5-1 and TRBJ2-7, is KAGVTQTPRYLIKTRGQQVTLSCSPISGHRSVSWYQQTPGQGLQFLFEYFSETQRNKGNFPGRFSGRQFSNSRSEMNVSTLELGDSALYLCASSLTLNSYEQYFGPGTRLTVT.

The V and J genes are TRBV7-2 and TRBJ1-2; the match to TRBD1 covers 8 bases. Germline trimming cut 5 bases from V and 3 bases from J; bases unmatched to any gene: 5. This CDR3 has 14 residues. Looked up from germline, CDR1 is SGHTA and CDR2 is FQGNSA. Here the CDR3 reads CASSEGTGDYGYTF. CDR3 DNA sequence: TGTGCCAGCAGCGAAGGGACAGGAGACTATGGCTACACCTTC.

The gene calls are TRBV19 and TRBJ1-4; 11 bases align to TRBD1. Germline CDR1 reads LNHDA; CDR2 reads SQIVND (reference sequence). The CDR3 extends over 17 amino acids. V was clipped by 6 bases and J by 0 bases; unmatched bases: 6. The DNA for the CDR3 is TGTGCCAGTAGGGACAGGGGGCGTTTTACAACTAATGAAAAACTGTTTTTT. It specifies CASRDRGRFTTNEKLFF.

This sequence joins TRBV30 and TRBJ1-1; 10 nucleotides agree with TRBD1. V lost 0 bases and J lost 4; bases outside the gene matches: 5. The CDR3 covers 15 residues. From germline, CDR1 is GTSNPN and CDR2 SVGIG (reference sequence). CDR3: CAWSVVRTGGTEAFF. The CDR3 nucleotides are TGTGCCTGGAGTGTAGTTCGGACAGGGGGCACTGAAGCTTTCTTT.

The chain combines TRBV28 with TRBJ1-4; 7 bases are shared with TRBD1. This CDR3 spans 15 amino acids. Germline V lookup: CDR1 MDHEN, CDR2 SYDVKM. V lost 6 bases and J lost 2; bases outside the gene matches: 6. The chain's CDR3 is CASSDTGATNEKLFF. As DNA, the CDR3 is TGTGCCAGCAGCGACACAGGGGCGACTAATGAAAAACTGTTTTTT.

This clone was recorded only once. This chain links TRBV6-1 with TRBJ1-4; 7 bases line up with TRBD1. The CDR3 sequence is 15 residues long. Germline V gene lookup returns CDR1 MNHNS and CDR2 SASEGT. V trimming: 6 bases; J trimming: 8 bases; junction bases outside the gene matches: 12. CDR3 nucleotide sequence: TGTGCCAGCAGCGAGCCAGGGGGGCCCGAGGAAAAACTGTTTTTT. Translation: CASSEPGGPEEKLFF.

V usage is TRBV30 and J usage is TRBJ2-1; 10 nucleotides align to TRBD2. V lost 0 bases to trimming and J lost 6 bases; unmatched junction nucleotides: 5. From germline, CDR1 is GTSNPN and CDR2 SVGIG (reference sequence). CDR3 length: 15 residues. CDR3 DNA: TGTGCCTGGAGTGTCGCTAGCGGGAGCCCCAATGAGCAGTTCTTC. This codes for CAWSVASGSPNEQFF.

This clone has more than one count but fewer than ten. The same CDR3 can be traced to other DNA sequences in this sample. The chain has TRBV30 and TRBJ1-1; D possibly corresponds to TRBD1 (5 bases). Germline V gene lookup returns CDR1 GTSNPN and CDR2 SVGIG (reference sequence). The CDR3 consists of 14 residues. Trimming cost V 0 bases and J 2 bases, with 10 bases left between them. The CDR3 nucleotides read TGTGCCTGGAGTGTATCGGGGGTTAACACTGAAGCTTTCTTT. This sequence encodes CAWSVSGVNTEAFF.

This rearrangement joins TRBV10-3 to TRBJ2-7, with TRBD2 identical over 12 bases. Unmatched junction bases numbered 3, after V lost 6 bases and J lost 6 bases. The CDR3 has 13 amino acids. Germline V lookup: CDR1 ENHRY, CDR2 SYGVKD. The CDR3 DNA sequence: TGTGCCATCAGCACTAGCGGGGGGCGCGAGCAGTACTTC. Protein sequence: CAISTSGGREQYF.

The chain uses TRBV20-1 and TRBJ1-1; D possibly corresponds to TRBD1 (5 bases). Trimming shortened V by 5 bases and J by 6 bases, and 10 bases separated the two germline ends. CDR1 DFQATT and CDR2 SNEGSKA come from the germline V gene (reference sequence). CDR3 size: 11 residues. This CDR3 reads CSAGGLSEAFF. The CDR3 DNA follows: TGCAGTGCTGGGGGACTGTCTGAAGCTTTCTTT.

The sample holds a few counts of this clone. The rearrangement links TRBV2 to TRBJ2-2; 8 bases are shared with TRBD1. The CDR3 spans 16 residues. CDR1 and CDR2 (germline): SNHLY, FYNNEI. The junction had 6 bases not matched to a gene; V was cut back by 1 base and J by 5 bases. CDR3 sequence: CASSEVQGAYTGELFF. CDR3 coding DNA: TGTGCCAGCAGTGAAGTGCAGGGGGCTTATACCGGGGAGCTGTTTTTT.

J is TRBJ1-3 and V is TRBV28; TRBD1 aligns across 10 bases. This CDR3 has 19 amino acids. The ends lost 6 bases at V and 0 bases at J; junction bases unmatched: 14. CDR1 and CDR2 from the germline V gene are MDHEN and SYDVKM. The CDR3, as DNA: TGTGCCAGCAGATCCCCTTGGGACAGGGGTACAGTCTCTGGAAACACCATATATTTT. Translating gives CASRSPWDRGTVSGNTIYF.

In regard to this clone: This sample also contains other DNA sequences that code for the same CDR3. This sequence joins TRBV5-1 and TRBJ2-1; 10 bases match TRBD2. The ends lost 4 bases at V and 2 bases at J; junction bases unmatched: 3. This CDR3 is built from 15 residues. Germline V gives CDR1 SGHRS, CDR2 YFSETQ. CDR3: CASSVTSGTYNEQFF. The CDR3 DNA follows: TGCGCCAGCAGCGTAACTAGCGGGACCTACAATGAGCAGTTCTTC.

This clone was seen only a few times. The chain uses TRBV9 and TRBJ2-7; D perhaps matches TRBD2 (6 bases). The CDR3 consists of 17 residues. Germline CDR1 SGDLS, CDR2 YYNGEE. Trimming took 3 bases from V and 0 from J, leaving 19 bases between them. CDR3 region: CASSAHLGEAFSYEQYF. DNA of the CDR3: TGTGCCAGCAGCGCCCACCTGGGGGAGGCCTTCTCCTACGAGCAGTACTTC.

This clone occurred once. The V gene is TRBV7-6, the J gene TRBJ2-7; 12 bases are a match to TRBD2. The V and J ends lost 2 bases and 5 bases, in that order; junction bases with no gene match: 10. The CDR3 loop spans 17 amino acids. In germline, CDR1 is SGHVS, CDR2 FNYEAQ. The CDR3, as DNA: TGTGCCAGCAGCTTATCGGCCGGGACTAGCGGGTACAACGAGCAGTACTTC. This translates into CASSLSAGTSGYNEQYF. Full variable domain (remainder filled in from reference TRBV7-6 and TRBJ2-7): GAGVSQSPRYKVTKRGQDVALRCDPISGHVSLYWYRQALGQGPEFLTYFNYEAQQDKSGLPNDRFSAERPEGSISTLTIQRTEQRDSAMYRCASSLSAGTSGYNEQYFGPGTRLTVT.

The CDR3 DNA follows: TGTGCCAGCAGTTTATCGGGACAGTACTACAATGAGCAGTTCTTC. As protein: CASSLSGQYYNEQFF. V usage is TRBV6-5 and J usage is TRBJ2-1, with 7 bases identical to TRBD1. The ends lost 4 bases at V and 3 bases at J; junction bases unmatched: 6. CDR3 length: 15 amino acids. In germline, CDR1 is MNHEY, CDR2 SVGAGI.

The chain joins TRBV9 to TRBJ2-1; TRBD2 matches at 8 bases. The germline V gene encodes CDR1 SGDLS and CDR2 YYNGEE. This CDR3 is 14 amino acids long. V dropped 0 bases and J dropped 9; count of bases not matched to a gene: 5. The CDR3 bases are TGTGCCAGCAGCGTAGCGGGGGGGGCCGGTGAGCAGTTCTTC. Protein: CASSVAGGAGEQFF.

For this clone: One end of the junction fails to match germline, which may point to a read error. The CDR3 reads CASSLRTNEKLFF. For the CDR3, the DNA is TGTGCCAGCAGCTTAAGAACTAATGAAAAACTGTTCTTT. This sequence joins TRBV7-6 and TRBJ1-4; no clear D. CDR3 size: 13 residues. The germline V gene has CDR1 SGHVS and CDR2 FNYEAQ.

The CDR3 DNA reads TGTGCCTGGTCAAGACTGGCAGATACGCAGTATTTT. Residues: CAWSRLADTQYF. The V and J genes are TRBV30 and TRBJ2-3; the D is unclear. CDR3 size: 12 residues. Germline V gives CDR1 GTSNPN, CDR2 SVGIG (reference sequence). Trimming cost V 5 bases and J 4 bases, with 10 bases left between them.

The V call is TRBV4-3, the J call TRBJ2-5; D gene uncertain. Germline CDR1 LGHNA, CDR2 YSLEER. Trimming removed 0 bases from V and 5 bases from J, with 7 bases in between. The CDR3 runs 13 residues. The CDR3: CASSQDIGETQYF. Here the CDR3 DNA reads TGCGCCAGCAGCCAAGATATCGGGGAGACCCAGTACTTC.

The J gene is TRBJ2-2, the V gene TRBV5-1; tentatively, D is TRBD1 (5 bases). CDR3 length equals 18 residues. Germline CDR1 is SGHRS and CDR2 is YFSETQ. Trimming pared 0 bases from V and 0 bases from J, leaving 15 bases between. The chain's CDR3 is CASSLVSRTIANTGELFF. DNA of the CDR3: TGCGCCAGCAGCTTGGTCTCTAGGACAATCGCGAACACCGGGGAGCTGTTTTTT.